One and the same sample provided the 14 T cell receptor beta chains below, sequenced in a study of blood T cell repertoires in COVID-19. Generated by immunoSEQ multiplex PCR, the TCRdb table keeps only in-frame clones and is missing some. This table has approximately 470,000 clones, approximately 85% appearing once. The source material was peripheral blood. The receptors originated from a human donor in a cohort sampled during active COVID-19.

J is TRBJ1-2 and V is TRBV5-1, with 10 bases that match TRBD1. V was clipped by 5 bases and J by 1 base; unmatched bases: 11. The CDR3 loop spans 17 amino acids. Germline V lookup: CDR1 SGHRS, CDR2 YFSETQ. CDR3 loop: CASSFGDRGANNYGYTF. The DNA of the CDR3 is TGCGCCAGCAGTTTCGGGGACAGGGGCGCCAATAACTATGGCTACACCTTC.

The chain uses TRBV4-2 and TRBJ2-1, with a weak D call TRBD2 (6 bases). V was pared by 4 bases and J by 4 bases, with 14 bases between. The CDR3 runs to 15 residues. Germline V lookup: CDR1 LGHNA, CDR2 YNFKEQ. This CDR3 reads CASSPARETYNEQFF. CDR3 DNA sequence: TGTGCCAGCAGCCCCGCGCGGGAAACGTACAATGAGCAGTTCTTC.

The rearrangement joins TRBV6-2 or TRBV6-3 to TRBJ1-5; D is perhaps TRBD1 (6 bases). V was shortened by 5 bases and J by 7 bases, with 15 bases between the two germline ends. Germline CDR1 and CDR2: MNHEY and SVGEGT. This CDR3 spans 14 amino acids. The CDR3 DNA follows: TGTGCCAGCAGTAAACAGGGTGGGGTACAGCCCCAGCATTTT. Its protein is CASSKQGGVQPQHF.

This clone was observed a single time. The CDR3 is CASSSGLAGGSSSYNEQFF. DNA of the CDR3: TGTGCCAGTAGTTCGGGACTAGCGGGAGGATCCAGCTCCTACAATGAGCAGTTCTTC. The V call is TRBV19, the J call TRBJ2-1; 15 bases are a match to TRBD2. Germline trimming cut 5 bases from V and 0 bases from J; bases unmatched to any gene: 8. CDR3 length: 19 amino acids. Germline CDR1 and CDR2: LNHDA and SQIVND (reference sequence).

As concerns this clone: The same CDR3 arises from other DNA sequences in this sample as well. The chain combines TRBV9 with TRBJ2-2, with D unresolved. V lost 1 base, J lost 6 bases, and 4 bases lay in between. Germline V gene data show CDR1 as SGDLS and CDR2 as YYNGEE. The CDR3 is 12 residues long. This CDR3 reads CASSVSAGELFF. CDR3 nucleotide sequence: TGTGCCAGCAGCGTAAGCGCCGGGGAGCTGTTTTTT. Looking up the rest from reference TRBV9 and TRBJ2-2 gives the full variable domain: DSGVTQTPKHLITATGQRVTLRCSPRSGDLSVYWYQQSLDQGLQFLIQYYNGEERAKGNILERFSAQQFPDLHSELNLSSLELGDSALYFCASSVSAGELFFGEGSRLTVL.

This clone occurred once. This CDR3 reads CASSRNTGAQETQYF. CDR3 DNA sequence: TGCGCCAGCAGCCGGAACACAGGGGCTCAAGAGACCCAGTACTTC. The chain combines TRBV5-1 with TRBJ2-5; 7 bases line up with TRBD1. The germline CDR1 and CDR2 sequences are SGHRS and YFSETQ. The CDR3 contains 15 residues. The V segment lost 4 bases and the J segment 2 bases; nucleotides outside the gene matches: 8.

The V and J genes are TRBV27 and TRBJ2-7, with 11 bases lining up with TRBD2. The CDR3 is 22 residues long. CDR1 is MNHEY, CDR2 SMNVEV, per germline (reference sequence). V trimming: 4 bases; J trimming: 5 bases; junction bases outside the gene matches: 28. The CDR3 DNA sequence: TGTGCCAGCAGTTCGAACCTCCCGCGCTTGGGGTTAGCGGGAGGGCGATCCAACGAGCAGTACTTC. It codes for CASSSNLPRLGLAGGRSNEQYF.

This clone occurred once. CDR3 residues: CASSREGYQPQHF. CDR3 sequence (DNA): TGTGCCAGTAGTAGGGAGGGGTACCAGCCCCAGCATTTT. The rearrangement links TRBV19 to TRBJ1-5; D might be TRBD1 (5 bases). Trimming stripped 4 bases from V and 7 bases from J, with 11 bases between. In germline, CDR1 is LNHDA, CDR2 SQIVND (reference sequence). The CDR3 loop spans 13 amino acids.

The chain has TRBV6-2 or TRBV6-3 and TRBJ2-7; D possibly corresponds to TRBD2 (5 bases). V was clipped by 2 bases and J by 3 bases, with 17 bases between them. The V gene's germline CDR1 is MNHEY and CDR2 SVGEGT. The CDR3 has 16 amino acids. CDR3 in DNA: TGTGCCAGCAGTTACGACCTCGAGGGTCTTTACTACGAGCAGTACTTC. Translation: CASSYDLEGLYYEQYF.

The CDR3 nucleotides are TGCGCCAGCAGCTCCCCCAGGGGGACAGGAGATGAAAAACTGTTTTTT. Translation gives CASSSPRGTGDEKLFF. The chain has TRBV5-1 and TRBJ1-4, with TRBD1 matching over 8 bases. Germline lookup yields CDR1 SGHRS and CDR2 YFSETQ. The CDR3 sequence is 16 residues long. V trimming: 3 bases; J trimming: 6 bases; junction bases outside the gene matches: 10.

V gene TRBV11-2 combines with J gene TRBJ1-2, with D possibly TRBD1 on 6 matching bases. The CDR3 has 14 amino acids. Germline CDR1 is SGHAT and CDR2 is FQNNGV. Between the trimmed V and J ends, which lost 6 bases and 6 bases, there was a span of 17 bases. CDR3 coding DNA: TGTGCCAGCAGACCCTCAGGGGAGTTGCATGGCTACACCTTC. Its translation: CASRPSGELHGYTF.

The chain joins TRBV3-1 (or the pseudogene TRBV3-2) to TRBJ1-4; a possible D gene is TRBD1 (5 bases). Trimming removed 1 base at V and 7 bases at J, with 10 bases between. The CDR3 spans 14 residues. From germline, CDR1 is LGHDT and CDR2 YNNKEL (reference sequence). The CDR3 DNA reads as TGTGCCAGCAGCCAAGTCAGGGAGGCTGAAAAACTGTTTTTT. Amino acid sequence: CASSQVREAEKLFF.

There are a few counts of this clone. The chain combines TRBV19 with TRBJ1-3; 7 bases agree with TRBD1. The CDR3 spans 16 residues. Germline lookup yields CDR1 LNHDA and CDR2 SQIVND (reference sequence). Unmatched junction bases numbered 6, after V lost 3 bases and J lost 1 base. The CDR3 DNA reads as TGTGCCAGTAGTATCGACCGACAGGGTTCTGGAAACACCATATATTTT. Translating gives CASSIDRQGSGNTIYF.

The V gene is TRBV9, the J gene TRBJ1-4; 7 nucleotides align to TRBD1. The CDR3 runs 16 residues. The germline V gene encodes CDR1 SGDLS and CDR2 YYNGEE. The trim removed 0 bases at V and 4 bases at J, leaving 6 bases unmatched. CDR3 in DNA: TGTGCCAGCAGCGTAGGACAGGGAGGCCTTAATGAAAAACTGTTTTTT. This sequence encodes CASSVGQGGLNEKLFF.